A selection of T cell receptor beta chains follows, all from one sample in a study of blood T cell repertoires in COVID-19. Profiling relied on immunoSEQ multiplex PCR, and the TCRdb table lists in-frame clones only, not all of them. The sample lists some 700,000 clones; around 89% were seen once. The sample comprised peripheral blood. The receptors derive from a woman between 18 and 29 years old with acute or convalescent COVID-19. Both conserved end residues are part of each CDR3. Expanded clones are given a class, and other clones once, few, many or no size at all.

V	J	size	CDR3
TRBV5-1	TRBJ2-7	NA	CASSWRDRGYEQYF
TRBV20-1	TRBJ1-1	NA	CSVKGGTEAFF
TRBV10-3	TRBJ1-2	NA	CAIGRGSRPNYGYTF
TRBV5-1	TRBJ2-7	NA	CASSPRPESSYEQYF
TRBV4-2	TRBJ2-1	NA	CASSRTGEYNEQFF
TRBV2	TRBJ2-2	NA	CARGDRGVGGELFF
TRBV6-5	TRBJ1-1	few	CASSYMGQAVEAFF
TRBV3-1/TRBV3-2	TRBJ1-2	NA	CASSDRGDNYGYTF
TRBV12-3/TRBV12-4	TRBJ1-2	few	CASSLQAVGGYTF
TRBV30	TRBJ1-5	NA	CAWSANEQGHSNQPQHF
TRBV7-2	TRBJ1-5	once	CASRQGMNQPQHF
TRBV2	TRBJ2-3	NA	CASAGHRGTDTQYF
TRBV27	TRBJ1-1	NA	CASSVGQGDWNTEAFF
TRBV4-2	TRBJ2-3	NA	CASSVRATSTDTQYF
TRBV24-1	TRBJ1-1	NA	CATSDQGASGNTEAFF
TRBV7-7	TRBJ2-2	NA	CASSPIDTGLGTGELFF
TRBV19	TRBJ1-5	NA	CASSMYRGVRQPQHF
TRBV9	TRBJ2-3	NA	CASTRGGLTSTDTQYF
TRBV27	TRBJ2-3	NA	CASRSVDTQYF
TRBV19	TRBJ2-2	once	CASSMPGVNTGELFF
TRBV7-6	TRBJ2-3	NA	CASSLVGQGRTDTQYF
TRBV5-1	TRBJ2-3	NA	CASSLGTVADTQYF
TRBV4-1	TRBJ1-5	NA	CASSPGGDGGNQPQHF
TRBV6-5	TRBJ2-3	NA	CASSYYRVPTDTQYF